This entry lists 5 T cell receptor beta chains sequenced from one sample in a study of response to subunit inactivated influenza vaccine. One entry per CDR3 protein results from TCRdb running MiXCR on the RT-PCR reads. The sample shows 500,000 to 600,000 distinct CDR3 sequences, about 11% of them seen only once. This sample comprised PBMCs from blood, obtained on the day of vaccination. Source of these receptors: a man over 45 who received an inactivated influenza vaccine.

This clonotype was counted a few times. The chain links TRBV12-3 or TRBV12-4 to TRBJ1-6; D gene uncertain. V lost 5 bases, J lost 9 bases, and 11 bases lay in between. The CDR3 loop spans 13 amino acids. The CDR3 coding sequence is TGTGCCAGCAGTCCCCCCCAGGTTTCACCCCTCCACTTT. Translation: CASSPPQVSPLHF.

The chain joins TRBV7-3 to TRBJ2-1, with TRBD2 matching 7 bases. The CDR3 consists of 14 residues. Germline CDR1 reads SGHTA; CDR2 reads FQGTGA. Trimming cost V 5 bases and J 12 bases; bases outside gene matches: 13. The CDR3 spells CASSRLGSGTGQFF. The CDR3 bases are TGTGCCAGCAGCCGATTAGGCAGCGGGACTGGGCAGTTCTTC. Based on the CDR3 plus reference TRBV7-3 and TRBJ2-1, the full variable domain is GAGVSQTPSNKVTEKGKYVELRCDPISGHTALYWYRQSLGQGPEFLIYFQGTGAADDSGLPNDRFFAVRPEGSVSTLKIQRTERGDSAVYLCASSRLGSGTGQFFGPGTRLTVL.

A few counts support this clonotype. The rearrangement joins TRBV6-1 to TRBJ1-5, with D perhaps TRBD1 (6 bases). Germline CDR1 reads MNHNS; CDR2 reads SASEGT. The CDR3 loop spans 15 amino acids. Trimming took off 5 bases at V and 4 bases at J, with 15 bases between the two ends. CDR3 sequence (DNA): TGTGCCAGCAGTCCCCCAGGGGCGCAAAATCAGCCCCAGCATTTT. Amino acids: CASSPPGAQNQPQHF.

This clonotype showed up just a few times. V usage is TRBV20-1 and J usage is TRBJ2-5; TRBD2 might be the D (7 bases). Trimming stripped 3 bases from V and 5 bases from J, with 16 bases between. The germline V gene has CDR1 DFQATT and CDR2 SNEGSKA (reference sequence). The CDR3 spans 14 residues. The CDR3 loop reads CSASRTGRGETQYF. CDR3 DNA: TGCAGTGCTAGTCGTACTGGGAGGGGGGAGACCCAGTACTTC.

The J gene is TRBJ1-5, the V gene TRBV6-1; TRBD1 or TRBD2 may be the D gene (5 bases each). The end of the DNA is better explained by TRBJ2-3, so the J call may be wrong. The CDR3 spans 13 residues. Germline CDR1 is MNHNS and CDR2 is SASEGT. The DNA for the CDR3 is TGTGCCAGCAGTGCGGGGCACAATCAGCCCCAGTATTTT. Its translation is CASSAGHNQPQYF.